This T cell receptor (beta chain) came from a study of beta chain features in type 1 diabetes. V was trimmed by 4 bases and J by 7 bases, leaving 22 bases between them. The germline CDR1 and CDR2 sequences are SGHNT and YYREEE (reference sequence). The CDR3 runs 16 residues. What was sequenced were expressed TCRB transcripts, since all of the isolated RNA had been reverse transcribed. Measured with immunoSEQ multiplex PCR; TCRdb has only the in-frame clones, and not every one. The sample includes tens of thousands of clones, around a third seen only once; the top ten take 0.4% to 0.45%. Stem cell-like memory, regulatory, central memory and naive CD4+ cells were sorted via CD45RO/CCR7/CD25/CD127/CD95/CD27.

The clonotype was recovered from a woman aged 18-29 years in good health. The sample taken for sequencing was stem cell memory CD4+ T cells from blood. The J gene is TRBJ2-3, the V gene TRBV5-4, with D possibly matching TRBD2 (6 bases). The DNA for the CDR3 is TGTGCCAGCAGCCAGTTGTTTAGCGGAGGCTCAAATACGCAGTATTTT. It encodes CASSQLFSGGSNTQYF.